A single sample is the source of the 8 T cell receptor beta chains below, sequenced in a study of shared clonotypes between healthy human individuals. Clones were sequenced by immunoSEQ multiplex PCR, and TCRdb holds only the in-frame ones, with some missing. The data show around 450,000 clones, around 79% seen once. Sequencing was done on a sample of PBMCs. The source is a middle-aged woman in good health. Some clones in this sample may be carry-over from other donors' samples.

This chain connects TRBV5-1 to TRBJ2-7; tentatively, D is TRBD2 (6 bases). In germline, CDR1 is SGHRS, CDR2 YFSETQ. V lost 0 bases to trimming and J lost 1 base, with 14 bases between them. The length of the CDR3 is 16 residues. The CDR3 DNA reads as TGCGCCAGCAGCTTGGGCCCTAGCGTATTATCCTACGAGCAGTACTTC. Translating gives CASSLGPSVLSYEQYF.

This clone was counted many times. The V gene is TRBV27, the J gene TRBJ1-5; possible D gene TRBD1, 6 bases. The CDR3 length is 17 residues. Trimming shortened V by 0 bases and J by 1 base, and 13 bases separated the two germline ends. Germline CDR1 is MNHEY and CDR2 is SMNVEV (reference sequence). The CDR3 sequence is CASSLSGGFGSNQPQHF. CDR3 coding DNA: TGTGCCAGCAGTTTATCAGGGGGGTTCGGGAGCAATCAGCCCCAGCATTTT.

The V and J genes are TRBV29-1 and TRBJ1-3; D is unresolved. V dropped 1 base and J dropped 3 bases, with 13 bases sitting between them. Per germline, CDR1 SQVTM and CDR2 ANQGSEA. The CDR3 is made up of 15 amino acids. The CDR3 coding sequence is TGCAGCGTTGAAGTACGGCAAGGAGGTGGAAACACCATATATTTT. It translates to CSVEVRQGGGNTIYF.

The chain recombines TRBV5-1 with TRBJ2-1; TRBD2 matches at 12 bases. The CDR3 is 16 amino acids. Germline V gene sequence: CDR1 SGHRS, CDR2 YFSETQ. Trimming took 0 bases from V and 7 from J; bases not matched to a gene: 5. The CDR3 spells CASSLGTSGIGNEQFF. As DNA, the CDR3 is TGCGCCAGCAGCTTGGGGACTAGCGGGATAGGTAATGAGCAGTTCTTC.

The genes are TRBV28 and TRBJ2-1; D is perhaps TRBD2 (6 bases). Trimming removed 4 bases at V and 3 bases at J, with 16 bases between. The CDR3 is 16 amino acids. Germline loops: CDR1 MDHEN, CDR2 SYDVKM. The CDR3 region is CASSSRDQRSYNEQFF. The DNA for the CDR3 is TGTGCCAGCAGTTCGCGGGACCAACGAAGCTACAATGAGCAGTTCTTC.

This sequence joins TRBV4-1 and TRBJ1-1, with TRBD1 as a possible D gene (5 bases). Germline CDR1 MGHRA, CDR2 YSYEKL. V lost 4 bases to trimming and J lost 6 bases, with 18 bases between them. CDR3 length: 15 residues. The CDR3 loop is CASSPFQGVGPEAFF. The CDR3 DNA reads TGCGCCAGCAGCCCATTTCAGGGAGTTGGTCCTGAAGCTTTCTTT.

The rearrangement joins TRBV7-8 to TRBJ1-1; 9 bases are a match to TRBD1. The CDR3 is made up of 16 amino acids. Germline CDR1 and CDR2: SGHVS and FQNEAQ. The V gene end was trimmed by 5 bases and the J gene end by 0 bases; junction bases not matched to a gene: 7. As DNA, the CDR3 is TGTGCCAGCAGCGGAGGGACAGGGACCATGAACACTGAAGCTTTCTTT. Amino acids: CASSGGTGTMNTEAFF.

This clone is a singleton in its sample. The chain couples TRBV7-9 to TRBJ1-5; D remains unclear. Trimming shortened V by 5 bases and J by 4 bases, and 6 bases separated the two germline ends. Germline V gives CDR1 SEHNR, CDR2 FQNEAQ (reference sequence). CDR3 length equals 12 residues. DNA of the CDR3: TGTGCCAGCAGCCTCATTAATCAGCCCCAGCATTTT. Translated, it gives CASSLINQPQHF. Full variable domain (missing parts from reference TRBV7-9 and TRBJ1-5): DTGVSQNPRHKITKRGQNVTFRCDPISEHNRLYWYRQTLGQGPEFLTYFQNEAQLEKSRLLSDRFSAERPKGSFSTLEIQRTEQGDSAMYLCASSLINQPQHFGDGTRLSIL.